The 7 T cell receptor beta chains given below trace back to one sample, sequenced in a study of patients and donors after allogeneic stem cell transplantation. TCRdb independently ran MiXCR on the RT-PCR reads; one entry per CDR3 protein. Of roughly 230,000 distinct CDR3 sequences listed, 14% are singletons. Sequencing input: blood, either unsorted or a sorted T cell fraction (not recorded which). All receptors come from a human donor who was either an allogeneic HSCT recipient or a stem cell or donor lymphocyte infusion donor (not recorded which). It is not recorded whose cells these are; they may come from a transplant donor.

This clonotype was observed a handful of times. V and J are TRBV15 and TRBJ2-2, with TRBD1 matching over 8 bases. The germline V gene has CDR1 LNHNV and CDR2 YYDKDF (reference sequence). The length of the CDR3 is 17 residues. Trimming removed 1 base from V and 6 bases from J; junction bases left unmatched: 10. CDR3 protein: CATSRVRFGQGAGELFF. CDR3 coding DNA: TGTGCCACCAGCAGAGTCCGCTTTGGACAGGGCGCCGGGGAGCTGTTTTTT.

The table lists this clonotype with a few counts. The chain carries TRBV18 and TRBJ1-5; D might be TRBD1 (5 bases). The CDR3 spans 14 residues. V dropped 6 bases and J dropped 8 bases, with 17 bases sitting between them. Germline V gives CDR1 KGHSH, CDR2 LQKENI. The chain's CDR3 is CASSRSGGDEPQHF. CDR3 bases: TGTGCCAGCTCTAGGTCGGGGGGGGACGAGCCCCAGCATTTT. Based on the CDR3 plus reference TRBV18 and TRBJ1-5, the full variable domain is NAGVMQNPRHLVRRRGQEARLRCSPMKGHSHVYWYRQLPEEGLKFMVYLQKENIIDESGMPKERFSAEFPKEGPSILRIQQVVRGDSAAYFCASSRSGGDEPQHFGDGTRLSIL.

This clonotype was seen only a few times. J is TRBJ2-5 and V is TRBV7-8, with TRBD1 matching over 8 bases. V was pared by 2 bases and J by 5 bases, with 13 bases of the junction left unmatched. Germline V CDR1 and CDR2: SGHVS, FQNEAQ. This CDR3 comprises 17 residues. The CDR3 sequence is CASSLWQWQGAYETQYF. Written as DNA, the CDR3 is TGTGCCAGCAGCTTATGGCAGTGGCAGGGGGCTTATGAGACCCAGTACTTC. Full variable domain (rest looked up from reference TRBV7-8 and TRBJ2-5): GAGVSQSPRYKVAKRGQDVALRCDPISGHVSLFWYQQALGQGPEFLTYFQNEAQLDKSGLPSDRFFAERPEGSVSTLKIQRTQQEDSAVYLCASSLWQWQGAYETQYFGPGTRLLVL.

This clonotype was found a few times. This chain uses TRBV20-1 with TRBJ1-1; TRBD1 aligns across 10 bases. After removal of 5 bases from V and 5 bases from J, the junction contained 11 bases not matched to a gene. The CDR3 spans 15 residues. CDR1 and CDR2 (germline): DFQATT, SNEGSKA (reference sequence). The CDR3 spells CSAPFTGTGDTEAFF. The CDR3, as DNA: TGCAGTGCTCCCTTTACCGGGACAGGGGATACTGAAGCTTTCTTT.

CDR3 sequence: CASRGARGSNQPQHF. DNA of the CDR3: TGTGCCAGCAGGGGTGCGCGCGGTAGCAATCAGCCCCAGCATTTT. The V and J genes are TRBV6-2 or TRBV6-3 and TRBJ1-5, with D unclear. V was shortened by 6 bases and J by 0 bases, with 12 bases between the two germline ends. The germline gives CDR1 MNHEY, CDR2 SVGEGT. The CDR3 sequence is 15 residues long.

In its sample, this clonotype was seen many times. This sequence joins TRBV6-1 and TRBJ1-1; D ambiguous. The CDR3 covers 18 residues. Trimming took off 1 base at V and 1 base at J, with 19 bases between the two ends. Germline CDR1 is MNHNS and CDR2 is SASEGT. The CDR3 spells CASSEGSGLRGRNTEAFF. DNA for the CDR3: TGTGCCAGCAGTGAAGGAAGCGGATTAAGAGGGCGGAACACTGAAGCTTTCTTT.

J is TRBJ2-5 and V is TRBV7-3; 8 bases align to TRBD1. The germline V gene has CDR1 SGHTA and CDR2 FQGTGA. J was trimmed by 1 base and V by 5 bases; bases with no gene match: 6. The CDR3 spans 15 residues. DNA for the CDR3: TGTGCCAGCAGCGAGGCCGGGACAGGCCAAGAGACCCAGTACTTC. Encoded protein: CASSEAGTGQETQYF.